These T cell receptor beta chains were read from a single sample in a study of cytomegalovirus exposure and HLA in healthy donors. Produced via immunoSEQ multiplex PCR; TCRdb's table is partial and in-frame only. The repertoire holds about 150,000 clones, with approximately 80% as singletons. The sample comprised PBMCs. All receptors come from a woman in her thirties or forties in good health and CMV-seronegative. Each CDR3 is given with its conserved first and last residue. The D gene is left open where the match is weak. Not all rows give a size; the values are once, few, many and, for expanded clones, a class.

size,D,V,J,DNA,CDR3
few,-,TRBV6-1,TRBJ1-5,TGTGCCAGCAGCCGAGAGGTGGTACCTCAGCCCCAGCATTTT,CASSREVVPQPQHF
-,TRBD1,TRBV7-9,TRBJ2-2,TGTGCCAGCAGCCGGGACAGGATTAACACCGGGGAGCTGTTTTTT,CASSRDRINTGELFF
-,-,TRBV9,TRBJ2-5,TGTGCCAGCAGCCCGAGCGGGACAGGCGAAGAGACCCAGTACTTC,CASSPSGTGEETQYF
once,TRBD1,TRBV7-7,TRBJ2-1,TGTGCTAGCAGCTTAGCTTCAGGGGGCGCGGGTGAGCAGTTCTTC,CASSLASGGAGEQFF
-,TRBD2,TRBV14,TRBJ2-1,TGTGCCAGCAGCCCCGGGACTAGCGGGAGAGACGAGCAGTTCTTC,CASSPGTSGRDEQFF
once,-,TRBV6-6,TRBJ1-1,TGTGCCAGCCGTAGGGAGGGGGGGGGCAATACTGAAGCTTTCTTT,CASRREGGGNTEAFF
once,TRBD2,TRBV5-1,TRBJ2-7,TGCGCCAGCAGCGATGGACCGACTAGCGGGGGATACGAGCAGTACTTC,CASSDGPTSGGYEQYF
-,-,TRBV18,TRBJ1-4,TGTGCCAGCTCACCACGACAGTTCCTTCGGGAAAAACTGTTTTTT,CASSPRQFLREKLFF
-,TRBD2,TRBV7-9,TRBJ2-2,TGTGCCAGCAGCCCCTCTCCAGCGGGAGACACCGGGGAGCTGTTTTTT,CASSPSPAGDTGELFF
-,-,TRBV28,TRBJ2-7,TGTGCCAGCAGCCTAAACCCGGACAGCACCTACGAGCAGTACTTC,CASSLNPDSTYEQYF
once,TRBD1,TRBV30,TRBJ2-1,TGTGCCTGGACCTTGACAGGGAATTTTGGGCATGAGCAGTTCTTC,CAWTLTGNFGHEQFF
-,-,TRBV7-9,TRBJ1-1,TGTGCCAGCAGCTTAGGCGGATGGCGAAACACTGAAGCTTTCTTT,CASSLGGWRNTEAFF
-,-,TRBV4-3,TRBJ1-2,TGCGCCAGCAGCCAAGAGGCGGATCCTTTCTATGGCTACACCTTC,CASSQEADPFYGYTF
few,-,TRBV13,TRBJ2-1,TGTGCCAGCAGCTTCGGCGGTGAGCAGTTCTTC,CASSFGGEQFF
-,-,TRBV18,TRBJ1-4,TGTGCCAGCTCGATCAACCCGGCAGGGAATAATGAAAAACTGTTTTTT,CASSINPAGNNEKLFF
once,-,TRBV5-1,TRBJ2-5,TGCGCCAGCAGCTTGGCCGTAGGAGGGGGCCGTGAGACCCAGTACTTC,CASSLAVGGGRETQYF
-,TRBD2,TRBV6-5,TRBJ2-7,TGTGCCAGCAGTTACTCCCCCAGCGGGGGACCCTACGAGCAGTACTTC,CASSYSPSGGPYEQYF
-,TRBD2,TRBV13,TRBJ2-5,TGTGCCAGCAGCTTTGAACGGGGGGGTTCGGAGACCCAGTACTTC,CASSFERGGSETQYF
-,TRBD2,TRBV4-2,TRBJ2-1,TGTGCCAGCAGCCAAGTGGTTAGCGGGGGGAGGTACAATGAGCAGTTCTTC,CASSQVVSGGRYNEQFF
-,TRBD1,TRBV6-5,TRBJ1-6,TGTGCCAGCAGCCGAGGACAGGGAGAGTCACCCCTCCACTTT,CASSRGQGESPLHF
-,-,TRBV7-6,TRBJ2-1,TGTGCCAGCAGCGCGTATGTACTGAGCGGAAGCTCCTACAATGAGCAGTTCTTC,CASSAYVLSGSSYNEQFF
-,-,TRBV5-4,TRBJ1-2,TGTGCCAGCAGCTGGCGTCGGGAAGTCGGCTATGGCTACACCTTC,CASSWRREVGYGYTF
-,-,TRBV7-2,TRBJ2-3,TGTGCCAGCAGCTTAGACAGGGTTGCAGATACGCAGTATTTT,CASSLDRVADTQYF
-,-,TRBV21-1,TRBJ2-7,TGTGCCAGCAGCAACGGGGGCTACGAGCAGTACTTC,CASSNGGYEQYF
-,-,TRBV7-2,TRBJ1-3,TGTGCCAGCAGCTTAGATGCAGGGAGGAACACCATATATTTT,CASSLDAGRNTIYF